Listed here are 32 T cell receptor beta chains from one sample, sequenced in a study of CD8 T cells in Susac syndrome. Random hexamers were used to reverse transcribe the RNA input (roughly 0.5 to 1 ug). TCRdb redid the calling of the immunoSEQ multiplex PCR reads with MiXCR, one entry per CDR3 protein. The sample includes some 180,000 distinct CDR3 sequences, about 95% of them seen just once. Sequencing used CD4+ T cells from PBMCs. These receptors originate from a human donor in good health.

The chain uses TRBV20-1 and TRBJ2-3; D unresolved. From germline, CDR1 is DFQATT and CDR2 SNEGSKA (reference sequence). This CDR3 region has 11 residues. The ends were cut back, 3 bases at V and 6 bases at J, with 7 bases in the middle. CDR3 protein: CSASRTDTQYF. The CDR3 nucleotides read TGCAGTGCTAGCCGTACGGATACGCAGTATTTT.

The CDR3 protein is CASGSSYEQYF. CDR3 nucleotides: TGTGCCAGCGGGAGTTCCTACGAGCAGTACTTC. The V call is TRBV9, the J call TRBJ2-7, with D possibly TRBD2 on 5 matching bases. Germline values: CDR1 SGDLS, CDR2 YYNGEE. Trimming removed 7 bases from V and 1 base from J, with 6 bases in between. CDR3 size: 11 residues.

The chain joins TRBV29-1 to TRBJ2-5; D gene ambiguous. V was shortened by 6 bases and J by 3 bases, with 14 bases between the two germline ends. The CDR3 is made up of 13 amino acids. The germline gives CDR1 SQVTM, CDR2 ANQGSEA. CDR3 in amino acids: CSVDNQNEETQYF. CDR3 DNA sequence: TGCAGCGTAGACAACCAGAACGAAGAGACCCAGTACTTC.

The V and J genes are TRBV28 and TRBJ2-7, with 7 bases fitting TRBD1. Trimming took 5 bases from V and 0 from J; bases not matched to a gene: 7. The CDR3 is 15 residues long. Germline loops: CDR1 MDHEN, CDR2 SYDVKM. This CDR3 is CASSLGQPYSYEQYF. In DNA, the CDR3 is TGTGCCAGCAGTCTGGGACAGCCCTACTCCTACGAGCAGTACTTC.

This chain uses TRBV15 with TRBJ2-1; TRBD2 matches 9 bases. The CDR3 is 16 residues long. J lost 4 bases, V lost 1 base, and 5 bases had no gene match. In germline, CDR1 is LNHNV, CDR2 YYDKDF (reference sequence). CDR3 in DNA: TGTGCCACCAGCAGAGGCAAAGCGGGAGGATACAATGAGCAGTTCTTC. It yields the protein CATSRGKAGGYNEQFF.

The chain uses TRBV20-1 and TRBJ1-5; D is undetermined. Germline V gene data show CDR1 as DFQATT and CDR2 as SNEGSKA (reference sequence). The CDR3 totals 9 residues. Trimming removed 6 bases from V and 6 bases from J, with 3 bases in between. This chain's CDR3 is CSAGQPQHF. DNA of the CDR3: TGCAGTGCGGGTCAGCCCCAGCATTTT.

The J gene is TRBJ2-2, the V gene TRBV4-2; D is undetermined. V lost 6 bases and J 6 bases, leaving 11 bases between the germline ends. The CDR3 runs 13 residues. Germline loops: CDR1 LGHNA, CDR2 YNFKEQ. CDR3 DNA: TGTGCCAGCAGTGGGGATACGGCCGGGGAGCTGTTTTTT. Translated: CASSGDTAGELFF.

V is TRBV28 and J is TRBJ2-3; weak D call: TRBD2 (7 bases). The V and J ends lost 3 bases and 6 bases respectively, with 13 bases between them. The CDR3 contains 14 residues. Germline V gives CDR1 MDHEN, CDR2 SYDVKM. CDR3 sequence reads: CASSLGRGQDTQYF. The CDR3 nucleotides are TGTGCCAGCAGTTTGGGGCGGGGGCAGGATACGCAGTATTTT.

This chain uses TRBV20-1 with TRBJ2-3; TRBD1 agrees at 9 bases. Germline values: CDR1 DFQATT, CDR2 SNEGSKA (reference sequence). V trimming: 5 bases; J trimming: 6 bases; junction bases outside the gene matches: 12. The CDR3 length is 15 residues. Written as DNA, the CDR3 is TGCAGTGCTTTTCGCTGGGGACAGGGTGCGGATACGCAGTATTTT. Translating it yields CSAFRWGQGADTQYF.

DNA for the CDR3: TGCAGCGTTTCTACAGGATTAGCTAACTATGGCTACACCTTC. This encodes CSVSTGLANYGYTF. The chain carries TRBV29-1 and TRBJ1-2; D is possibly TRBD1 (5 bases). The CDR3 length is 14 residues. The germline V and J ends were trimmed by 5 bases and 0 bases, with 13 bases remaining between them. Germline CDR1 and CDR2: SQVTM and ANQGSEA.

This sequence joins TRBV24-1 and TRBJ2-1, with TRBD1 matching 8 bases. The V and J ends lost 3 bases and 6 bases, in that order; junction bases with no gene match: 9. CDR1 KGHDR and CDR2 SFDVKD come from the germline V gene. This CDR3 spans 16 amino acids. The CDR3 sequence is CATSDVGQGTPNEQFF. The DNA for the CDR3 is TGTGCCACCAGTGATGTTGGACAGGGTACTCCCAATGAGCAGTTCTTC.

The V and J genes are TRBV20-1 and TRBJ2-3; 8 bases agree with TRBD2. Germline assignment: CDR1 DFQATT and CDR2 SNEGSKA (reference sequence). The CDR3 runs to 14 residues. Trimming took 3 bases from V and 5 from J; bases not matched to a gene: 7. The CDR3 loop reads CSARKRESRDTQYF. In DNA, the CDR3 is TGCAGTGCTAGGAAGCGGGAGAGTAGAGATACGCAGTATTTT.

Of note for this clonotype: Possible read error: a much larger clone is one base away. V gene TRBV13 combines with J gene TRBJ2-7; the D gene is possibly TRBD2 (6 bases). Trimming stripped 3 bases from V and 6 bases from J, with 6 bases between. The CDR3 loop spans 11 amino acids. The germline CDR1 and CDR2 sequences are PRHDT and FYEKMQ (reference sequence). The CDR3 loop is CASSFGGEQYF. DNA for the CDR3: TGTGCCAGCAGCTTCGGGGGCGAGCAGTACTTC.

CDR3 DNA: TGTGCCAGCAGCTCACTACCGGGACAGGGGAGCACCGGGGAGCTGTTTTTT. Amino acids: CASSSLPGQGSTGELFF. V is TRBV7-8 and J is TRBJ2-2; TRBD1 aligns across 10 bases. J lost 4 bases, V lost 4 bases, and 9 bases had no gene match. CDR1 and CDR2 (germline): SGHVS, FQNEAQ. This CDR3 is built from 17 residues.

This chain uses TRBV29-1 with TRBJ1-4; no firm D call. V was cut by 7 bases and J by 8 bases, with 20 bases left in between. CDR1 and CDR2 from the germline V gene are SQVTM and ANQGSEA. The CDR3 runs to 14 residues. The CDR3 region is CSGRTAAVGEKLFF. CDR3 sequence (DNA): TGCAGCGGCAGAACAGCGGCGGTGGGAGAAAAACTGTTTTTT.

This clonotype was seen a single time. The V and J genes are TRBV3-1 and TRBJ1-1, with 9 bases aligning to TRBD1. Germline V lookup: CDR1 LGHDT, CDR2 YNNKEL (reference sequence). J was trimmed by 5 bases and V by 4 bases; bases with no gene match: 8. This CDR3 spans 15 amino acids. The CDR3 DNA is TGTGCCAGCAGCCCAGCGACAGGGGGGTCGACTGAAGCTTTCTTT. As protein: CASSPATGGSTEAFF.

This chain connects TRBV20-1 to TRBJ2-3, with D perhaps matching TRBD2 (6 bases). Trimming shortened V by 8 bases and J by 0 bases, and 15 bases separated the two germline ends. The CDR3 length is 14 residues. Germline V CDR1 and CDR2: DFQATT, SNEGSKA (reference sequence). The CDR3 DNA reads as TGCAGTTCGACAGCGGGTTCTAGCACAGATACGCAGTATTTT. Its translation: CSSTAGSSTDTQYF.

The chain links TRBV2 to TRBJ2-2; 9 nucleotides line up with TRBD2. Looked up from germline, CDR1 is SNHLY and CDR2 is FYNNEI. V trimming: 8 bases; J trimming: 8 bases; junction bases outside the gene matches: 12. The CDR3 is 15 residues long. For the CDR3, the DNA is TGTGCCAGCGTCGGGGGTAGCGGGAGCGGTGGGGAGCTGTTTTTT. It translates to CASVGGSGSGGELFF.

The CDR3 sequence: CSASGIKDTQYF. In DNA form, the CDR3 reads TGCAGTGCTAGCGGTATAAAAGATACGCAGTATTTT. J is TRBJ2-3 and V is TRBV20-1; D uncertain. V lost 3 bases, J lost 5 bases, and 9 bases lay in between. CDR1 DFQATT and CDR2 SNEGSKA come from the germline V gene (reference sequence). The CDR3 has 12 amino acids.

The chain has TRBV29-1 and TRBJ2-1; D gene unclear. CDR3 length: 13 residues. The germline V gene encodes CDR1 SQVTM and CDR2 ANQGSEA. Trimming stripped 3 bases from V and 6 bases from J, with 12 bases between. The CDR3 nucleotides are TGCAGCGTTGATGCCAGTCTGGGCAATGAGCAGTTCTTC. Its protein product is CSVDASLGNEQFF.

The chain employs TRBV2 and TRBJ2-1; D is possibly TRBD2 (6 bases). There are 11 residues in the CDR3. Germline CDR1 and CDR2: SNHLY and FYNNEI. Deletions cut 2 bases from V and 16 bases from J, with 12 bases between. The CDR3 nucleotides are TGTGCCAGCAGTGAAACGGGGGATCATTTCTTC. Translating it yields CASSETGDHFF.

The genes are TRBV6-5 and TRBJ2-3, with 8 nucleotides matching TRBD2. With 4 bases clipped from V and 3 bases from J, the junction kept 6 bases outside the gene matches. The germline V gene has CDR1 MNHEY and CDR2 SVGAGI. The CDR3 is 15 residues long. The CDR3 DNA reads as TGTGCCAGCAGTTTCGCCCTAGCGGGTACAGATACGCAGTATTTT. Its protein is CASSFALAGTDTQYF.

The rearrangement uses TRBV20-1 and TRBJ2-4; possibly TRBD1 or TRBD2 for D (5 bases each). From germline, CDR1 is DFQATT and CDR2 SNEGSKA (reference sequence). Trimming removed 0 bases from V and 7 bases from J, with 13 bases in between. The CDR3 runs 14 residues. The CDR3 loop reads CSARDEGFVNIQYF. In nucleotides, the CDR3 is TGCAGTGCTAGAGATGAGGGGTTCGTGAACATTCAGTACTTC.

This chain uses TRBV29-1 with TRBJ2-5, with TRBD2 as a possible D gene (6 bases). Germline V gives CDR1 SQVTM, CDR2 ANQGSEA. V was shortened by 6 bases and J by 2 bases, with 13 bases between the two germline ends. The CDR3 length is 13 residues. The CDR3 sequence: CSVGVAAQETQYF. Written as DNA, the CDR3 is TGCAGCGTGGGGGTAGCGGCTCAAGAGACCCAGTACTTC.

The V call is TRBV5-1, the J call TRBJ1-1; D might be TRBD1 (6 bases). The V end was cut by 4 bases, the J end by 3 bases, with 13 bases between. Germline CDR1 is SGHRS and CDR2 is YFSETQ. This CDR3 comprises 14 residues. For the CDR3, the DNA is TGCGCCAGCAGCGGGCAGGGGAGTCACACTGAAGCTTTCTTT. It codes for CASSGQGSHTEAFF.

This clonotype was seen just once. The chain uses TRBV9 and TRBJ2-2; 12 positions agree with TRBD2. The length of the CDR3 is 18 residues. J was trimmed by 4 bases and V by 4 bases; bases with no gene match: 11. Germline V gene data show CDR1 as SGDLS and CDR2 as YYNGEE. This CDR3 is CASSSPRLAGVGTGELFF. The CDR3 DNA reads TGTGCCAGCAGCTCCCCTCGACTAGCGGGAGTCGGCACCGGGGAGCTGTTTTTT. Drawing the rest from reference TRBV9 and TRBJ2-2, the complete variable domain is DSGVTQTPKHLITATGQRVTLRCSPRSGDLSVYWYQQSLDQGLQFLIQYYNGEERAKGNILERFSAQQFPDLHSELNLSSLELGDSALYFCASSSPRLAGVGTGELFFGEGSRLTVL.

CDR3 sequence (DNA): TGTGCCAGCAGTGGGGACAGTCCAGCAGATACGCAGTATTTT. Translating gives CASSGDSPADTQYF. This sequence joins TRBV2 and TRBJ2-3, with TRBD1 identical over 7 bases. The CDR3 runs to 14 residues. Germline V gives CDR1 SNHLY, CDR2 FYNNEI. J lost 4 bases, V lost 4 bases, and 5 bases had no gene match.

The CDR3: CSASRTSGNYEQYF. DNA for the CDR3: TGCAGTGCTTCTCGGACTAGCGGGAACTACGAGCAGTACTTC. This chain uses TRBV20-1 with TRBJ2-7; 12 bases map to TRBD2. This CDR3 comprises 14 residues. J gave up 3 bases and V 5 bases, and 5 bases lay outside the gene matches. Germline assignment: CDR1 DFQATT and CDR2 SNEGSKA (reference sequence).

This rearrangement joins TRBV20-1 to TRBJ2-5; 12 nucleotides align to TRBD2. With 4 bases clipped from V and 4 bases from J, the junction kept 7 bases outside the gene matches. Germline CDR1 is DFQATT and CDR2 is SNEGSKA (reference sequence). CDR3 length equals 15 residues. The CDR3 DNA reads TGCAGTGCTACCCCTAGCGGGAGGGCCCCAGAGACCCAGTACTTC. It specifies CSATPSGRAPETQYF.

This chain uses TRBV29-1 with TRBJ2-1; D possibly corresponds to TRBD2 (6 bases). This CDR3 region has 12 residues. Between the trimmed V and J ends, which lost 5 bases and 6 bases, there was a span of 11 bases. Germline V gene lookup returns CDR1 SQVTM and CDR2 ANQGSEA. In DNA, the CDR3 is TGCAGCGTTAACCGGGACTTCAATGAGCAGTTCTTC. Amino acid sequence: CSVNRDFNEQFF.

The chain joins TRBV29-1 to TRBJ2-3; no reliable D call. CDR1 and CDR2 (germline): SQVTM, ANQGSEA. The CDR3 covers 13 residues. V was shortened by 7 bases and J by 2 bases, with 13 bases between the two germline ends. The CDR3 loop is CSGGLSPTDTQYF. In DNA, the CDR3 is TGCAGCGGTGGGTTGTCCCCCACAGATACGCAGTATTTT.

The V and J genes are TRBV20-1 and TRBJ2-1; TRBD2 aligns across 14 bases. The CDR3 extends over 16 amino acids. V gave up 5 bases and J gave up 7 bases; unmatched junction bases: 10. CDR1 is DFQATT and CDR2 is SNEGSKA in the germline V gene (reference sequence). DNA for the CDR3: TGCAGTGCTTCCGGGACTAGCGGGAGCTGGGGAAATGAGCAGTTCTTC. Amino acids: CSASGTSGSWGNEQFF.